Listed below are T cell receptor beta chains from one sample, sequenced in a study of blood T cell repertoires in COVID-19. Profiling relied on immunoSEQ multiplex PCR, and the TCRdb table lists in-frame clones only, not all of them. The sample holds under 200,000 clones, 88% seen once. Sequenced sample: peripheral blood. Receptors originate from a man aged 55 to 69 with acute or convalescent COVID-19. The CDR3 runs from the conserved cysteine through the conserved F or W. D genes are given only for firm matches. The size field is filled for only some rows; it gives once, few, many or a size class.

J gene | V gene | clone size | D gene | CDR3 DNA | CDR3 protein
TRBJ1-5 | TRBV24-1 | - | TRBD1 | TGTGCCACCAGTGACGACAGGGGGCCGGTGGAGCCCCAGCATTTT | CATSDDRGPVEPQHF
TRBJ2-2 | TRBV20-1 | - | - | TGCAGTGCTAAGCGGACCGGGGAGCTGTTTTTT | CSAKRTGELFF
TRBJ2-5 | TRBV5-1 | - | - | TGCGCCAGCACCGGACTTGTACAAGAGACCCAGTACTTC | CASTGLVQETQYF
TRBJ1-1 | TRBV5-5 | - | - | TGTGCCAGCAGCTTGGAGGGTCAGGGGCTGAACACTGAAGCTTTCTTT | CASSLEGQGLNTEAFF
TRBJ1-5 | TRBV6-5 | - | TRBD1 | TGTGCCAGCAGTAGACAGGGACATCAGCCCCAGCATTTT | CASSRQGHQPQHF
TRBJ2-5 | TRBV5-1 | once | - | TGCGCCAGCAGCCCAGGACACGGACAGCAAGAGACCCAGTACTTC | CASSPGHGQQETQYF
TRBJ1-2 | TRBV11-2 | few | TRBD1 | TGTGCCAGCAGCTTAGATCCAGGACAGGGGGATCTTAACTATGGCTACACCTTC | CASSLDPGQGDLNYGYTF
TRBJ2-1 | TRBV5-4 | - | - | TGTGCCAGCAGCTTCGGGGGGCGCCAAAACAATGAGCAGTTCTTC | CASSFGGRQNNEQFF
TRBJ1-5 | TRBV19 | once | - | TGTGCCAGTAGTTCCAGCAAAACAGGGAGCAATCAGCCCCAGCATTTT | CASSSSKTGSNQPQHF
TRBJ1-5 | TRBV10-3 | - | - | TGTGCCATCAGTGAGCCTGGAGCCGGCGGGCAGCCCCAGCATTTT | CAISEPGAGGQPQHF
TRBJ1-3 | TRBV5-1 | few | - | TGCGCCAGCAGCTTGGAGCCCCAGGGCTCTGGAAACACCATATATTTT | CASSLEPQGSGNTIYF
TRBJ2-1 | TRBV11-1 | - | - | TGTGCCAGCGGGAAAGGAGGCGGGGACCACGGTGAGCAGTTCTTC | CASGKGGGDHGEQFF
TRBJ1-3 | TRBV30 | - | TRBD1 | TGTGCCTGGAGCCCGGGACAGGGGGCTTCCGGCTCTGGAAACACCATATATTTT | CAWSPGQGASGSGNTIYF